This T cell receptor beta chain comes out of a study of human T cells and chemical hapten exposure. Turning to this clonotype: A much larger clone differs by one base, so this may be a read error.

TCRdb re-derived calls from the RACE reads in MiXCR, one entry per CDR3 protein. Of approximately 370,000 distinct CDR3 sequences in the sample, 4.5% to 5.5% were seen once. Time point specified: pre-sensitization, week 0. Indicated treatment: therapeutic diphenylcyclopropenone sensitization with weekly scalp DPC. The trim removed 5 bases at V and 2 bases at J, leaving 3 bases unmatched. Germline V gene sequence: CDR1 MNHEY, CDR2 SVGEGT. CDR3 length: 14 amino acids. The J gene is TRBJ2-3, the V gene TRBV6-2 or TRBV6-3, with 8 bases matching TRBD1. This material consisted of whole blood, taken in connection with sensitization to the hapten diphenylcyclopropenone (DPC). The sequence was collected from a woman under 30 with alopecia areata. Some clones in this sample may be carry-over from other donors' samples. The CDR3 region is CASSRDRPTDTQYF. In nucleotides, the CDR3 is TGTGCCAGCAGTCGGGACAGGCCCACAGATACGCAGTATTTT.